This T cell receptor (beta chain) was profiled in a study of blood T cell repertoires in COVID-19. The repertoire was sequenced with immunoSEQ multiplex PCR; TCRdb's copy has only in-frame clones and lacks some. The repertoire consists of about 160,000 clones, with 75% to 90% occurring once and the leading ten covering about 3%. The CDR3 has 13 residues. V lost 8 bases and J 10 bases, leaving 15 bases between the germline ends. The germline V gene has CDR1 MDHEN and CDR2 SYDVKM. The receptor comes from a human donor with acute or convalescent COVID-19. The donor label of this sample is uncertain. The chain links TRBV28 to TRBJ1-6, with D maybe TRBD1 (6 bases). The sample comprised peripheral blood. This chain's CDR3 is CASFGGAYSPLHF. As DNA, the CDR3 is TGTGCCAGCTTTGGGGGGGCATACTCACCCCTCCACTTT.